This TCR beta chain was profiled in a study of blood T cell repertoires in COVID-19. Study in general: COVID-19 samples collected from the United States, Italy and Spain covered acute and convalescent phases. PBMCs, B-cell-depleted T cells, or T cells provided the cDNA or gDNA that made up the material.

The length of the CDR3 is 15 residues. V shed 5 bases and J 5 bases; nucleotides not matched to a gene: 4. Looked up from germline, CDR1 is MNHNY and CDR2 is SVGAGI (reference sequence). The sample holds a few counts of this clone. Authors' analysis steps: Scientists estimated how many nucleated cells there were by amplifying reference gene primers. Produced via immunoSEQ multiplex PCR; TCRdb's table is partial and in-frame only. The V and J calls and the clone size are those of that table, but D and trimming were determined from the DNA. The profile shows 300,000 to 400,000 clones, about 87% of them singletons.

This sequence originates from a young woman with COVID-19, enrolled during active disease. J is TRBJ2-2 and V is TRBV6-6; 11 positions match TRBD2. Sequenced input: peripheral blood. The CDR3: CASSEGLADTGELFF. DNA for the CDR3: TGTGCCAGCAGTGAGGGACTAGCGGATACCGGGGAGCTGTTTTTT.